The entry below describes one T cell receptor beta chain. These data are taken from a study of blood T cell repertoires in COVID-19. Clones were read by immunoSEQ multiplex PCR, and TCRdb kept only the in-frame ones, dropping some. The top ten clones hold approximately 6% of a sample with 250,000 to 300,000 clones, around 82% of them seen once. The CDR3 consists of 13 residues. CDR1 is SGHRS and CDR2 is YFSETQ in the germline V gene. V was pared by 5 bases and J by 5 bases, with 10 bases between. The source material was peripheral blood. The chain employs TRBV5-1 and TRBJ2-2; the D gene is possibly TRBD2 (6 bases). This receptor was identified in a man at least 80 years old with acute or convalescent COVID-19. The CDR3 DNA sequence: TGCGCCAGCAGGCGGGGAAGGACCGGGGAGCTGTTTTTT. It is translated as CASRRGRTGELFF.